Sequencing of this T cell receptor (beta chain) was carried out in a study of T cell changes during pregnancy in multiple sclerosis. This clone was observed a few times. TCRdb keeps only in-frame clones here, not all; method: immunoSEQ multiplex PCR. Among about 52,000 clones listed, more than 90% were seen once. The source material was CD4+ T cells from peripheral blood mononuclear cells, sampled before pregnancy. This TCR derives from a female donor with multiple sclerosis, enrolled in a pregnancy study.

The CDR3 reads CASSVGPGSYEQYF. The CDR3, as DNA: TGTGCCAGCAGCGTAGGCCCAGGATCCTACGAGCAGTACTTC. The J gene is TRBJ2-7, the V gene TRBV9; the D is unclear. The CDR3 spans 14 residues. Trimming removed 0 bases at V and 1 base at J, with 8 bases between. Germline V gives CDR1 SGDLS, CDR2 YYNGEE.